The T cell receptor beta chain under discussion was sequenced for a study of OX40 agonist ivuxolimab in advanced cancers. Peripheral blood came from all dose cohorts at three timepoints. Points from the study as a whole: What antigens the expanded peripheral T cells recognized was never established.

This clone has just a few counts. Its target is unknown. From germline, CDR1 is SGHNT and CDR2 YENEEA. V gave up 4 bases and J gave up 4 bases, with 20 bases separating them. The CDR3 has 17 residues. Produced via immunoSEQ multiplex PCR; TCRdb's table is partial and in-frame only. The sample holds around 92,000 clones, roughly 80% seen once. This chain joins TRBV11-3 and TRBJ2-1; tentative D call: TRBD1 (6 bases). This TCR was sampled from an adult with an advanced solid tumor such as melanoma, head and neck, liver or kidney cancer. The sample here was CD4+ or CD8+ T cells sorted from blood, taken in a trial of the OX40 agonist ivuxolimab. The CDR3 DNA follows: TGTGCCAGCAGCTCGACACGGACAGCCGAGGCTTACAATGAGCAGTTCTTC. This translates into CASSSTRTAEAYNEQFF.